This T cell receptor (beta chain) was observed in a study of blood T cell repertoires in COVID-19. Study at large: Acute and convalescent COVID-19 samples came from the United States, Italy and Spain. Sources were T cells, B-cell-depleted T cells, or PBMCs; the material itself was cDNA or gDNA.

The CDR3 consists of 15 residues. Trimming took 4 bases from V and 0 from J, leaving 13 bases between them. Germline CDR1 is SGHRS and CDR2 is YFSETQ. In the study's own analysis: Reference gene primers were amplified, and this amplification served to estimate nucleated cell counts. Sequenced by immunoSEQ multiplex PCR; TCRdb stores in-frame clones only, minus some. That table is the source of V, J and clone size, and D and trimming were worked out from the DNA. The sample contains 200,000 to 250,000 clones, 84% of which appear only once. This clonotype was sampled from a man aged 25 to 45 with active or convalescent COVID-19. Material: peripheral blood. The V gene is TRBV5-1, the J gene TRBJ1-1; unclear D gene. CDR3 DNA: TGCGCCAGCAGCCACCGGGTCGGAATGAACACTGAAGCTTTCTTT. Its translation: CASSHRVGMNTEAFF.